These T cell receptor beta chains were read from a single sample in a study of T-cell memory formation after mild COVID-19. TCRdb redid the calling of the 5' RACE reads with MiXCR, one entry per CDR3 protein. The table lists tens of thousands of distinct CDR3 sequences, 20% to 25% of them singletons, with approximately 1.4% in the top ten. Input material: PBMCs or a T cell subset sorted from them (not recorded which). These TCRs come from an adult who had mild COVID-19 (a few samples of this study predate the infection). Cell type and time point are not known. Each CDR3 is given with its conserved first and last residue. Each record gives: clone size, V gene, D gene, J gene, CDR3 DNA, CDR3 protein. The D gene is left open where the match is weak. Size is stated for part of the rows, as once, few or many counts, or as a class when the clone is expanded.

clone size: .; V gene: TRBV20-1; D gene: .; J gene: TRBJ2-2; CDR3 DNA: TGCAGTGCTAGAGATATGACAGACACCGGGGAGCTGTTTTTT; CDR3 protein: CSARDMTDTGELFF
clone size: many; V gene: TRBV28; D gene: TRBD2; J gene: TRBJ2-7; CDR3 DNA: TGTGCCAGCAGTTTAGGCGGGAGTCTCAACGAGCAGTACTTC; CDR3 protein: CASSLGGSLNEQYF
clone size: .; V gene: TRBV5-1; D gene: .; J gene: TRBJ1-2; CDR3 DNA: TGCGCCAGCAGCTTGTTGAACTCTGGGGCAGATGGCTCCACCTTC; CDR3 protein: CASSLLNSGADGSTF
clone size: many; V gene: TRBV20-1; D gene: TRBD2; J gene: TRBJ2-3; CDR3 DNA: TGCAGTGCTAACGGGGGAGCGGGAACCACAGATACGCAGTATTTT; CDR3 protein: CSANGGAGTTDTQYF
clone size: .; V gene: TRBV3-1; D gene: .; J gene: TRBJ1-5; CDR3 DNA: TGTGCCAGCAGCCGAAATAGCAATCAGCCCCAGCATTTT; CDR3 protein: CASSRNSNQPQHF
clone size: many; V gene: TRBV28; D gene: TRBD1; J gene: TRBJ2-7; CDR3 DNA: TGTGCCAGCAGCACAACCGGGACAGGGATTCCAGGCGAGCAGTACTTC; CDR3 protein: CASSTTGTGIPGEQYF
clone size: many; V gene: TRBV29-1; D gene: TRBD1; J gene: TRBJ2-2; CDR3 DNA: TGCAGCGCCAGATCGACAGGGGCGGGCGGGGAGCTGTTTTTT; CDR3 protein: CSARSTGAGGELFF
clone size: many; V gene: TRBV12-3/TRBV12-4; D gene: .; J gene: TRBJ2-2; CDR3 DNA: TGTGCCAGCAGTCGATCCGGGGCGTCCGGGGAGCTGTTTTTT; CDR3 protein: CASSRSGASGELFF
clone size: .; V gene: TRBV6-5; D gene: TRBD1; J gene: TRBJ1-1; CDR3 DNA: TGTGCCAGCAGTTGGGACAGAGAAGCTTTCTTT; CDR3 protein: CASSWDREAFF
clone size: .; V gene: TRBV6-5; D gene: .; J gene: TRBJ1-1; CDR3 DNA: TGTGCCAGCACCCGGACAGCCCTTAACACTGAAGCTTTCTTT; CDR3 protein: CASTRTALNTEAFF
clone size: few; V gene: TRBV10-3; D gene: TRBD2; J gene: TRBJ2-7; CDR3 DNA: TGTGCCATCAGTGATCCGGGACTAGCGTCCTACGAGCAGTACTTC; CDR3 protein: CAISDPGLASYEQYF
clone size: many; V gene: TRBV12-3/TRBV12-4; D gene: .; J gene: TRBJ2-1; CDR3 DNA: TGTGCCAGCAGTACCCAGGGGTCCTCCTACAATGAGCAGTTCTTC; CDR3 protein: CASSTQGSSYNEQFF
clone size: few; V gene: TRBV11-3; D gene: .; J gene: TRBJ2-4; CDR3 DNA: TGTGCCAGCAGCTTAGATAACGGGGCGGGACGCAAAAACATTCAGTACTTC; CDR3 protein: CASSLDNGAGRKNIQYF
clone size: many; V gene: TRBV12-3/TRBV12-4; D gene: .; J gene: TRBJ2-1; CDR3 DNA: TGTGCCAGCAGTCCGTACTCAGCCCACAATGAGCAGTTCTTC; CDR3 protein: CASSPYSAHNEQFF
clone size: few; V gene: TRBV19; D gene: TRBD1; J gene: TRBJ1-5; CDR3 DNA: TGTGCCAGCAGGACAGGGCAGGGGGTTCGGCCCCAGCATTTT; CDR3 protein: CASRTGQGVRPQHF
clone size: few; V gene: TRBV6-1; D gene: TRBD2; J gene: TRBJ2-2; CDR3 DNA: TGTGCCAGCGCGGGACTAGCGGGGGCCGGCGGGGAGCTGTTTTTT; CDR3 protein: CASAGLAGAGGELFF
clone size: many; V gene: TRBV4-1; D gene: TRBD2; J gene: TRBJ2-3; CDR3 DNA: TGCGCCAGCAGCCAAGAGTGGAGGACTAGCGGGAGAACGACAGATACGCAGTATTTT; CDR3 protein: CASSQEWRTSGRTTDTQYF
clone size: .; V gene: TRBV4-1; D gene: .; J gene: TRBJ1-1; CDR3 DNA: TGCGCCAGCAGGATTTCAGGGGCTGGGGACACTGAAGCTTTCTTT; CDR3 protein: CASRISGAGDTEAFF
clone size: few; V gene: TRBV18; D gene: TRBD1; J gene: TRBJ1-5; CDR3 DNA: TGTGCCAGCTCACCAGAAGGACAGGGCACGAATCAGCCCCAGCATTTT; CDR3 protein: CASSPEGQGTNQPQHF
clone size: .; V gene: TRBV12-3/TRBV12-4; D gene: .; J gene: TRBJ1-3; CDR3 DNA: TGTGCCAGCAGGCGATCTTCCTCTGGAAACACCATATATTTT; CDR3 protein: CASRRSSSGNTIYF
clone size: many; V gene: TRBV20-1; D gene: .; J gene: TRBJ2-1; CDR3 DNA: TGCAGTGTCCAGCTAGTGCATGAGCAGTTCTTC; CDR3 protein: CSVQLVHEQFF
clone size: many; V gene: TRBV7-2; D gene: .; J gene: TRBJ1-1; CDR3 DNA: TGTGCCAGCAGCTCAGAATCAAGTATGAACACTGAAGCTTTCTTT; CDR3 protein: CASSSESSMNTEAFF
clone size: .; V gene: TRBV12-3/TRBV12-4; D gene: TRBD1; J gene: TRBJ1-2; CDR3 DNA: TGTGCCAGCAGGACAGGGATCTATGGCTACACCTTC; CDR3 protein: CASRTGIYGYTF
clone size: once; V gene: TRBV5-1; D gene: .; J gene: TRBJ2-7; CDR3 DNA: TGCGCCAGCAGCCGTTGGGGGGACGAGCAGTACTTC; CDR3 protein: CASSRWGDEQYF
clone size: few; V gene: TRBV2; D gene: .; J gene: TRBJ1-2; CDR3 DNA: TGTGCCAGCAGTGAGGTTAACAGGGCGATGGGCTACACCTTC; CDR3 protein: CASSEVNRAMGYTF
clone size: many; V gene: TRBV24-1; D gene: TRBD2; J gene: TRBJ2-1; CDR3 DNA: TGTGCCACCAGTGACGGGACTAGCGGGAAAGTCGCCAATGAGCAGTTCTTC; CDR3 protein: CATSDGTSGKVANEQFF
clone size: .; V gene: TRBV5-1; D gene: .; J gene: TRBJ2-3; CDR3 DNA: TGCGCCAGCAGCTTCCCGGGGGGCACAGATACGCAGTATTTT; CDR3 protein: CASSFPGGTDTQYF
clone size: many; V gene: TRBV3-1; D gene: TRBD2; J gene: TRBJ2-1; CDR3 DNA: TGTGCCAGCAGCCAAGGATCAGGACTAGCGGGAAGGAGCTCCTACAATGAGCAGTTCTTC; CDR3 protein: CASSQGSGLAGRSSYNEQFF
clone size: many; V gene: TRBV5-4; D gene: .; J gene: TRBJ2-7; CDR3 DNA: TGTGCCAGCAGCTTGGGTTCCCCCGGTGGGTACGAGCAGTACTTC; CDR3 protein: CASSLGSPGGYEQYF
clone size: many; V gene: TRBV5-1; D gene: TRBD1; J gene: TRBJ2-6; CDR3 DNA: TGCGCCAGCGCAAGGACAGGGGGCATTAGTGGGGCCAACGTCCTGACTTTC; CDR3 protein: CASARTGGISGANVLTF
clone size: .; V gene: TRBV4-1; D gene: .; J gene: TRBJ1-1; CDR3 DNA: TGCGCCAGCAGCCTTGGACAGACTGAAGCTTTCTTT; CDR3 protein: CASSLGQTEAFF
clone size: many; V gene: TRBV12-3/TRBV12-4; D gene: .; J gene: TRBJ1-1; CDR3 DNA: TGTGCCAGCAGTTTGACGGCAGGGAGCGGCACTGAAGCTTTCTTT; CDR3 protein: CASSLTAGSGTEAFF
clone size: .; V gene: TRBV29-1; D gene: TRBD2; J gene: TRBJ2-5; CDR3 DNA: TGCAGCGCTGGACCGGGACTAGCGGGAGTTGAGACCCAGTACTTC; CDR3 protein: CSAGPGLAGVETQYF
clone size: many; V gene: TRBV14; D gene: .; J gene: TRBJ2-3; CDR3 DNA: TGTGCCAGCAGCCAAGTGGGCCCCACAGATACGCAGTATTTT; CDR3 protein: CASSQVGPTDTQYF
clone size: many; V gene: TRBV12-3/TRBV12-4; D gene: .; J gene: TRBJ2-7; CDR3 DNA: TGTGCCAGCAGCACCGGGACGGTGTACGAGCAGTACTTC; CDR3 protein: CASSTGTVYEQYF
clone size: many; V gene: TRBV7-2; D gene: .; J gene: TRBJ2-3; CDR3 DNA: TGTGCCAGCAGCCTGCTAAGGGGTAGCACAGATACGCAGTATTTT; CDR3 protein: CASSLLRGSTDTQYF
clone size: many; V gene: TRBV7-2; D gene: .; J gene: TRBJ2-1; CDR3 DNA: TGTGCCAGCAGCTTAGGGAGACAAAACAATGAGCAGTTCTTC; CDR3 protein: CASSLGRQNNEQFF
clone size: many; V gene: TRBV4-1; D gene: TRBD1; J gene: TRBJ2-2; CDR3 DNA: TGCGCCAGCAGCCTCTCGGACAGGGGAATTGGCGGGGAGCTGTTTTTT; CDR3 protein: CASSLSDRGIGGELFF
clone size: many; V gene: TRBV18; D gene: TRBD1; J gene: TRBJ2-3; CDR3 DNA: TGTGCCAGCTCACCACCCTTGACAGGGGTGAGCACAGATACGCAGTATTTT; CDR3 protein: CASSPPLTGVSTDTQYF
clone size: many; V gene: TRBV11-3; D gene: .; J gene: TRBJ2-2; CDR3 DNA: TGTGCCAGCAGCTCCGACCTGAACACCGGGGAGCTGTTTTTT; CDR3 protein: CASSSDLNTGELFF
clone size: many; V gene: TRBV7-9; D gene: .; J gene: TRBJ2-2; CDR3 DNA: TGTGCCAGCAGCCCCAATCTTGGGGCGCGGGGGGAGCTGTTTTTT; CDR3 protein: CASSPNLGARGELFF
clone size: many; V gene: TRBV10-3; D gene: TRBD1; J gene: TRBJ2-7; CDR3 DNA: TGTGCCATCAGTGATCTGGGACAGGGGGGCTACGAGCAGTACTTC; CDR3 protein: CAISDLGQGGYEQYF
clone size: many; V gene: TRBV20-1; D gene: TRBD1; J gene: TRBJ1-6; CDR3 DNA: TGCAGTGCTCGCCGAGGGGGGACAGGGGATTCACCCCTCCACTTT; CDR3 protein: CSARRGGTGDSPLHF
clone size: medium-sized; V gene: TRBV11-2; D gene: .; J gene: TRBJ2-7; CDR3 DNA: TGTGCCAGCAGCTTAGGCCTCCCGAGGGGCAGGGGCTACGAGCAGTACTTC; CDR3 protein: CASSLGLPRGRGYEQYF
clone size: .; V gene: TRBV7-9; D gene: TRBD1; J gene: TRBJ1-1; CDR3 DNA: TGTGTCAGCAGCTTAGTCAGGGGGCCAGGCACTGAAGCTTTCTTT; CDR3 protein: CVSSLVRGPGTEAFF
clone size: .; V gene: TRBV20-1; D gene: .; J gene: TRBJ1-2; CDR3 DNA: TGCAGTGCCACCGGGACACTCTATGGCTACACCTTC; CDR3 protein: CSATGTLYGYTF
clone size: once; V gene: TRBV4-1; D gene: TRBD1; J gene: TRBJ2-7; CDR3 DNA: TGCGCCAGCAGCCAAATGGGACAGGGGGTCTACGAGCAGTACTTC; CDR3 protein: CASSQMGQGVYEQYF